This is a list of T cell receptor beta chains from one sample in a study of CD8 T cells in ankylosing spondylitis. TCRdb used MiXCR to reprocess the 5' RACE reads, holding one entry per CDR3 protein. The table records a few hundred thousand distinct CDR3 sequences, around 20% of them present only once. Material for sequencing was blood, either unsorted or a sorted T cell fraction (not recorded which). The receptors stem from a female donor with ankylosing spondylitis or in good health (not recorded which). The CDR3 runs from the conserved cysteine through the conserved F or W. The order of the fields is clone size, J gene, V gene, D gene, CDR3 DNA, CDR3 protein. The D gene is left open where the match is weak. Rows give clone size only sometimes, using once, few, many, or a class for an expanded clone.

>few|TRBJ2-1|TRBV27|-
TGTGCCAGCAGTAGCGCGGGTAGTGAGCAGTTCTTC
CASSSAGSEQFF
>-|TRBJ2-1|TRBV28|TRBD1
TGTGCCAGCAGGGAGACAGGGAGTCCGTCCCGTGAGCAGTTCTTC
CASRETGSPSREQFF
>few|TRBJ2-1|TRBV11-2|-
TGTGCCAGCAGCTTAGTCGGTGAGGTGCAGTTCTTC
CASSLVGEVQFF
>-|TRBJ2-1|TRBV11-2|TRBD1
TGTGCCAGCAGCTTATCAGGACAGGGGGCACTCAATGAGCAGTTCTTC
CASSLSGQGALNEQFF
>-|TRBJ2-2|TRBV20-1|TRBD2
TGCAGTGCCGCCGGACTAGCGGAGAACACCGGGGAGCTGTTTTTT
CSAAGLAENTGELFF
>few|TRBJ1-1|TRBV2|-
TGTGCCAGCAGTGACCGACGGAACACTGAAGCTTTCTTT
CASSDRRNTEAFF
>-|TRBJ2-5|TRBV30|-
TGTGCCTGGAGTTCTCAAGAGACCCAGTACTTC
CAWSSQETQYF
>few|TRBJ2-7|TRBV7-6|TRBD2
TGTGCCAGCAGCTTAGCCACTAGCGGGAGGGTCTACGAGCAGTACTTC
CASSLATSGRVYEQYF
>many|TRBJ2-7|TRBV20-1|-
TGCAGTGTCGGCTCGTACGAGCAGTACTTC
CSVGSYEQYF
>few|TRBJ1-1|TRBV4-2|-
TGTGCCAGCAGCCAAGAAGGACTACGGAACACTGAAGCTTTCTTT
CASSQEGLRNTEAFF
>few|TRBJ2-3|TRBV3-1|TRBD1
TGTGCCAGCAGCTCCTGGGCCGACAGGGCCACAGATACGCAGTATTTT
CASSSWADRATDTQYF
>-|TRBJ2-7|TRBV7-8|-
TGTGCCAGCAGCGCAGCCTGGTGGGCCCCCTCCTACGAGCAGTACTTC
CASSAAWWAPSYEQYF
>few|TRBJ2-7|TRBV20-1|TRBD1
TGCAGTGCTAGAAAACAGGGGGTAGGCTACGAGCAGTACTTC
CSARKQGVGYEQYF
>few|TRBJ2-5|TRBV12-3/TRBV12-4|-
TGTGCCAGCAGTCGGGGACGGAATTCGGAGACCCAGTACTTC
CASSRGRNSETQYF
>-|TRBJ2-5|TRBV12-5|TRBD2
TGTGCTAGTGGTTTGGCTCGCCGGACTAGCGGAGAGACCCAGTACTTC
CASGLARRTSGETQYF
>-|TRBJ2-5|TRBV29-1|TRBD1
TGCAGCGTTGTACGGGACAGAATACAAGAGACCCAGTACTTC
CSVVRDRIQETQYF
>-|TRBJ2-3|TRBV4-3|-
TGCGCCAGCAGCCAGGACCCACGTGTCGCAGATACGCAGTATTTT
CASSQDPRVADTQYF
>few|TRBJ1-2|TRBV20-1|-
TGCAGTGCTAGAGATAACTGGGGCGCCTACTATGGCTACACCTTC
CSARDNWGAYYGYTF
>-|TRBJ2-7|TRBV7-9|-
TGTGCCAGCAGCTTATACGAGCAGTACTTC
CASSLYEQYF
>few|TRBJ2-3|TRBV20-1|-
TGCAGTGCTAGAACCCCGGGACTCCCTTTCACAGATACGCAGTATTTT
CSARTPGLPFTDTQYF
>-|TRBJ2-3|TRBV29-1|-
TGCAGCGTTGAACCGCTTTTCACAGATACGCAGTATTTT
CSVEPLFTDTQYF
>-|TRBJ2-3|TRBV5-1|TRBD1
TGCGCCAGCAGCGTGACAGGGCTAGATACGCAGTATTTT
CASSVTGLDTQYF
>few|TRBJ2-1|TRBV24-1|TRBD2
TGTGCCACCAGTGAGGTGACTAGCGGGAGACTCAATGAGCAGTTCTTC
CATSEVTSGRLNEQFF
>few|TRBJ2-1|TRBV29-1|TRBD1
TGCAGCGCCGGGACAGTACGGGGCAATGAGCAGTTCTTC
CSAGTVRGNEQFF
>-|TRBJ2-3|TRBV4-2|-
TGTGCCAGCAGCCCAGCGGGTAAATACACAGATACGCAGTATTTT
CASSPAGKYTDTQYF
>few|TRBJ2-1|TRBV11-2|-
TGTGCCAGCAGCCAACCGCGGGCAGGCGCGGGCTCCTACAATGAGCAGTTCTTC
CASSQPRAGAGSYNEQFF
>many|TRBJ2-1|TRBV7-8|TRBD2
TGTGCCAGCAGCTTAGCTAGCGGGAGGGCCGGAAATGAGCAGTTCTTC
CASSLASGRAGNEQFF
>many|TRBJ1-3|TRBV6-2/TRBV6-3|TRBD1
TGTGCCAGCAGCCGACAGGGGGCCAGTGGAAACACCATATATTTT
CASSRQGASGNTIYF
>few|TRBJ2-7|TRBV29-1|TRBD1
TGCAGCGTTTCCGAGCTTGGGACAGGGTCCGCCGAGCAGTACTTC
CSVSELGTGSAEQYF
>-|TRBJ2-5|TRBV11-2|-
TGTGCCAGCAGCTTAGCGGGATTTGAAGAGACCCAGTACTTC
CASSLAGFEETQYF
>many|TRBJ2-1|TRBV29-1|TRBD1
TGCAGCGTGATCGGACAGGGGACGAGCAATGAGCAGTTCTTC
CSVIGQGTSNEQFF
>few|TRBJ2-3|TRBV10-2|TRBD2
TGCGCCAGCAGCCTAGCGGGAGAGGGAGATACGCAGTATTTT
CASSLAGEGDTQYF
>few|TRBJ2-2|TRBV6-5|TRBD2
TGTGCCAGCAGGACCCTAGCGGGACGGAGCACCGGGGAGCTGTTTTTT
CASRTLAGRSTGELFF
>-|TRBJ2-1|TRBV7-9|TRBD2
TGTGCCAGCAGCCCCAGCGGGGCTGGGGACAATGAGCAGTTCTTC
CASSPSGAGDNEQFF
>-|TRBJ2-1|TRBV5-1|TRBD2
TGCGCCAGCAGCTCGGGCCTACTAGCGGGAGGGCCCAATGAGCAGTTCTTC
CASSSGLLAGGPNEQFF
>few|TRBJ2-1|TRBV20-1|TRBD2
TGCAGTGTGCGGGAGCTCGGTAATGAGCAGTTCTTC
CSVRELGNEQFF
>-|TRBJ2-3|TRBV20-1|TRBD2
TGCAGTGCTGCCCGGGATAGCGGGAGTTCTAGCACAGATACGCAGTATTTT
CSAARDSGSSSTDTQYF
>-|TRBJ2-2|TRBV20-1|-
TGCAGTGCGTTGGGCGGAGGCCAACTCAACACCGGGGAGCTGTTTTTT
CSALGGGQLNTGELFF
>-|TRBJ2-7|TRBV5-1|TRBD2
TGCGCCAGCACGCGACTAGCGGACTCCTACGAGCAGTACTTC
CASTRLADSYEQYF
>few|TRBJ2-3|TRBV30|TRBD2
TGTGCCTGGAGTGTATTAGCGGGGGCCATAGATACGCAGTATTTT
CAWSVLAGAIDTQYF
>once|TRBJ2-2|TRBV6-2/TRBV6-3|TRBD2
TGTGCCAGCAGCCTAGCGGGAACCACCGGGGAGCTGTTTTTT
CASSLAGTTGELFF
>few|TRBJ2-7|TRBV29-1|-
TGCAGCGTTCGCAGGGGATCCTCCTACGAGCAGTACTTC
CSVRRGSSYEQYF
>-|TRBJ1-2|TRBV10-2|-
TGCGCCAGCAGCACACCGGACGGGGGCTACACCTTC
CASSTPDGGYTF
>-|TRBJ2-7|TRBV7-6|-
TGTGCCAGCAGCTTTACGACGGGGAGGCAGTACTTC
CASSFTTGRQYF
>-|TRBJ2-3|TRBV7-1|TRBD2
TGTGCCAGCAGCTCCCCGGGACTAGCGGGAGGAAGAGATACGCAGTATTTT
CASSSPGLAGGRDTQYF
>few|TRBJ1-1|TRBV7-9|-
TGTGCCAGCAGCACGACCTGGGAGTACGATGAAGCTTTCTTT
CASSTTWEYDEAFF
>few|TRBJ2-4|TRBV20-1|-
TGCAGTGCCGCCCCCAGTGAAAACATTCAGTACTTC
CSAAPSENIQYF
>-|TRBJ2-3|TRBV20-1|TRBD2
TGCAGTGCCCTCACCCTAGCGGGAGCGGACGATACGCAGTATTTT
CSALTLAGADDTQYF
>-|TRBJ2-4|TRBV5-1|-
TGCGCCAGCAGCTTGGACTTGGGGGACATTCAGTACTTC
CASSLDLGDIQYF
>-|TRBJ1-1|TRBV7-2|-
TGTGCCAGCAGCTTCAGGGTTGGAGGCACTGAAGCTTTCTTT
CASSFRVGGTEAFF
>many|TRBJ2-5|TRBV7-2|-
TGTGCCAGCGGAGGGGGAGAGACCCAGTACTTC
CASGGGETQYF
>-|TRBJ2-1|TRBV5-1|TRBD2
TGCGCCAGCAAGCTAGCGGTCCACAATGAGCAGTTCTTC
CASKLAVHNEQFF
>-|TRBJ1-5|TRBV6-6|TRBD1
TGTGCCAGCAGTCACAGGGGAAATCAGCCCCAGCATTTT
CASSHRGNQPQHF
>-|TRBJ2-1|TRBV30|TRBD2
TGTGCCTGGAGGGCTCCACTAGCGGCTAACAATGAGCAGTTCTTC
CAWRAPLAANNEQFF
>few|TRBJ2-1|TRBV24-1|TRBD2
TGTGCCACCAGTCTGGGGGGAGGGTCCTACAATGAGCAGTTCTTC
CATSLGGGSYNEQFF
>many|TRBJ2-7|TRBV20-1|TRBD2
TGCAGTGCTAGAACGGGAGGTACCTACGAGCAGTACTTC
CSARTGGTYEQYF
>few|TRBJ2-1|TRBV4-1|-
TGCGCCAGCAGCCAAGTAAGGGGTCCCGACTACCTTTCGGCTGCTGAGCAGTTCTTC
CASSQVRGPDYLSAAEQFF
>few|TRBJ2-1|TRBV7-3|TRBD2
TGTGCCAGCAGCCCAACCGGGACTAGCGGATACAATGAGCAGTTCTTC
CASSPTGTSGYNEQFF